A single sample gave rise to the 27 T cell receptor beta chains below, sequenced in a study of T cells in Graves' hyperthyroidism and ophthalmopathy. Researchers took RNA transcripts and amplified the TCR beta CDR3 regions from them. RT-PCR in the first round (using the HTBI primer set) targeted the TCR CDR3. In TCRdb, the multiplex PCR reads were re-called with MiXCR into one record per CDR3 protein. The top ten hold 6.5% to 9% of the sample, which has approximately 640,000 distinct CDR3 sequences, approximately 42% seen once. The sequenced material came from peripheral blood or thyroid tissue (not recorded which). All receptors derive from an adult man with Graves' disease, either hyperthyroidism or ophthalmopathy (not recorded which).

The chain couples TRBV6-5 to TRBJ2-7; D unresolved. V lost 2 bases to trimming and J lost 0 bases, with 14 bases between them. This CDR3 is built from 16 residues. The germline CDR1 and CDR2 sequences are MNHEY and SVGAGI. CDR3 DNA sequence: TGTGCCAGCAGTTACGCCGTGGACGGATCCTCCTACGAGCAGTACTTC. Translation gives CASSYAVDGSSYEQYF.

The chain is built from TRBV7-2 and TRBJ2-7, with 8 bases matching TRBD2. This CDR3 spans 16 amino acids. V was pared by 3 bases and J by 2 bases, with 9 bases of the junction left unmatched. Germline values: CDR1 SGHTA, CDR2 FQGNSA. In DNA form, the CDR3 reads TGTGCCAGCAGCTTGGTCGGGAGCGGGAGTGCCTACGAGCAGTACTTC. This codes for CASSLVGSGSAYEQYF.

With respect to this clonotype: One end of the junction does not line up with germline, which may come from a read error. The chain couples TRBV5-1 to TRBJ1-1; unclear D gene. CDR3 length equals 12 residues. CDR1 is SGHRS and CDR2 is YFSETQ in the germline V gene. CDR3 coding DNA: TGTGCCAGCAGCAGTTGGACCGATGAAGCTTTCTTT. This gives the protein CASSSWTDEAFF.

V usage is TRBV5-1 and J usage is TRBJ2-5; no clear D. The CDR3 is made up of 15 amino acids. Germline V CDR1 and CDR2: SGHRS, YFSETQ. Trimming removed 7 bases at V and 1 base at J, with 17 bases between. In DNA, the CDR3 is TGCGCCAGCCATCTAGAATCAACCCCCCAAGAGACCCAGTACTTC. Translating it yields CASHLESTPQETQYF.

This clonotype has just a few counts. The chain carries TRBV2 and TRBJ1-5, with D uncertain. Germline V CDR1 and CDR2: SNHLY, FYNNEI. The CDR3 has 14 residues. V lost 7 bases to trimming and J lost 4 bases, with 14 bases between them. Here the CDR3 DNA reads TGTGCCAGCACCAACGGGAGATTAAATCAGCCCCAGCATTTT. Protein: CASTNGRLNQPQHF.

This clonotype was found a few times. V gene TRBV7-2 combines with J gene TRBJ2-7; D assignment may be TRBD1 or TRBD2 (5 bases each). CDR1 and CDR2 from the germline V gene are SGHTA and FQGNSA. V was shortened by 3 bases and J by 0 bases, with 12 bases between the two germline ends. The CDR3 is 15 amino acids. CDR3 protein: CASSLGRVRSYEQYF. DNA for the CDR3: TGTGCCAGCAGCTTGGGGCGGGTCCGCTCCTACGAGCAGTACTTC.

The V gene is TRBV6-5, the J gene TRBJ1-4; D remains ambiguous. The length of the CDR3 is 16 residues. Looked up from germline, CDR1 is MNHEY and CDR2 is SVGAGI. V shed 5 bases and J shed 6 bases, with 19 bases lying between them. The CDR3 sequence is CASSELPWDGDEKLFF. The CDR3 nucleotides read TGTGCCAGCAGTGAATTGCCGTGGGATGGCGATGAAAAACTGTTTTTT.

This clonotype came up a few times. The chain uses TRBV19 and TRBJ1-5; D possibly corresponds to TRBD1 (6 bases). Germline CDR1 reads LNHDA; CDR2 reads SQIVND (reference sequence). This CDR3 contains 18 residues. Trimming took 1 base from V and 2 from J, leaving 18 bases between them. The CDR3 here is CASSIAGGGMRGNQPQHF. CDR3 DNA sequence: TGTGCCAGTAGTATAGCCGGGGGCGGTATGAGGGGCAATCAGCCCCAGCATTTT.

The J gene is TRBJ1-2, the V gene TRBV25-1; TRBD1 agrees at 7 bases. Germline values: CDR1 MGHDK, CDR2 SYGVNS. This CDR3 is built from 17 residues. V lost 5 bases, J lost 4 bases, and 16 bases stayed unmatched. The CDR3 coding sequence is TGTGCCAGCAGTCTCATCGTTGTGGGGACAGCTTCCTATGGCTACACCTTC. Translating gives CASSLIVVGTASYGYTF.

V and J are TRBV24-1 and TRBJ1-6, with D possibly matching TRBD1 (5 bases). This CDR3 spans 19 amino acids. CDR1 is KGHDR and CDR2 is SFDVKD in the germline V gene. V was trimmed by 4 bases and J by 10 bases, leaving 28 bases between them. In DNA form, the CDR3 reads TGTGCCACCAGTGACCGGAGGGACGCCGATACGCGGTACCACTCACCCCTCCACTTT. Translated: CATSDRRDADTRYHSPLHF.

The V gene is TRBV25-1, the J gene TRBJ1-3; the D is unclear. Per germline, CDR1 MGHDK and CDR2 SYGVNS. This CDR3 comprises 16 residues. V was clipped by 3 bases and J by 0 bases, with 12 bases between them. The CDR3 loop is CASSDIGMISGNTIYF. CDR3 bases: TGTGCCAGCAGTGATATTGGCATGATCTCTGGAAACACCATATATTTT. Full variable domain (remainder filled in from reference TRBV25-1 and TRBJ1-3): EADIYQTPRYLVIGTGKKITLECSQTMGHDKMYWYQQDPGMELHLIHYSYGVNSTEKGDLSSESTVSRIRTEHFPLTLESARPSHTSQYLCASSDIGMISGNTIYFGEGSWLTVV.

The table lists this clonotype with many counts. V gene TRBV15 combines with J gene TRBJ1-5; D remains ambiguous. The CDR3 has 17 residues. With 1 base removed from V and 1 base from J, the gap between germline ends came to 14 bases. Germline V gives CDR1 LNHNV, CDR2 YYDKDF (reference sequence). CDR3 loop: CATSRAPGRASNQPQHF. Here the CDR3 DNA reads TGTGCCACCAGCAGAGCCCCCGGGAGGGCGAGCAATCAGCCCCAGCATTTT.

V gene TRBV7-3 combines with J gene TRBJ2-7, with 8 bases aligning to TRBD1. Per the germline V gene, CDR1 is SGHTA and CDR2 is FQGTGA. The CDR3 covers 14 residues. Trimming at V came to 2 bases and at J to 5 bases, leaving 5 bases not matched to a gene. The CDR3 bases are TGTGCCAGCAGCTTAGCCGGGACAGGCCACGAGCAGTACTTC. This codes for CASSLAGTGHEQYF.

This clonotype has a single count. The J gene is TRBJ1-3, the V gene TRBV7-4, with D perhaps matching TRBD1 (6 bases). The CDR3 runs to 15 residues. CDR1 SGHVT and CDR2 SQSDAQ come from the germline V gene. V lost 6 bases, J lost 9 bases, and 21 bases lay in between. The CDR3 DNA is TGTGCCAGCAGTTACAGGGCCGCGTCGGGCGGCACCATATATTTT. This sequence encodes CASSYRAASGGTIYF.

The chain has TRBV10-1 and TRBJ2-2; the D gene could be TRBD1 or TRBD2 (5 bases each). V lost 5 bases and J lost 4, with 23 bases in between. Germline CDR1 is WNHNN and CDR2 is SYGVQD (reference sequence). The CDR3 consists of 18 residues. Written as DNA, the CDR3 is TGCGCCAGCAGTCCTACCTCGTGGGCAGGGAGCGGCACCGGGGAGCTGTTTTTT. It yields the protein CASSPTSWAGSGTGELFF.

The chain is built from TRBV20-1 and TRBJ2-1, with TRBD2 matching 10 bases. Germline loops: CDR1 DFQATT, CDR2 SNEGSKA (reference sequence). The CDR3 runs to 15 residues. V shed 6 bases, J shed 6 bases, and the junction held 11 bases outside the gene matches. The CDR3 sequence: CSAESGRAVANEQFF. The CDR3 DNA reads TGCAGTGCAGAGAGCGGGAGGGCCGTCGCCAATGAGCAGTTCTTC.

Many counts were recorded for this clonotype. The chain links TRBV7-9 to TRBJ1-3; D unclear. Germline-derived CDR1 and CDR2 are SEHNR and FQNEAQ (reference sequence). V was pared by 2 bases and J by 2 bases, with 10 bases between. This CDR3 is built from 15 residues. The CDR3 loop reads CASSLLGKAGNTIYF. The CDR3 region has the DNA TGTGCCAGCAGCTTACTGGGGAAGGCTGGAAACACCATATATTTT.

The chain carries TRBV9 and TRBJ2-2, with 8 bases matching TRBD2. This CDR3 has 15 amino acids. Germline CDR1 SGDLS, CDR2 YYNGEE. V dropped 0 bases and J dropped 6; count of bases not matched to a gene: 4. CDR3 sequence: CASSVAGGAPGELFF. CDR3 coding DNA: TGTGCCAGCAGCGTAGCCGGGGGGGCCCCCGGGGAGCTGTTTTTT. The full variable domain, in which reference TRBV9 and TRBJ2-2 provide the parts outside the CDR3, is DSGVTQTPKHLITATGQRVTLRCSPRSGDLSVYWYQQSLDQGLQFLIQYYNGEERAKGNILERFSAQQFPDLHSELNLSSLELGDSALYFCASSVAGGAPGELFFGEGSRLTVL.

This clonotype was counted many times. This chain joins TRBV20-1 and TRBJ1-6; 7 nucleotides line up with TRBD1. Germline V gene lookup returns CDR1 DFQATT and CDR2 SNEGSKA (reference sequence). V shed 3 bases and J 7 bases; nucleotides not matched to a gene: 6. This CDR3 spans 14 amino acids. CDR3 in DNA: TGCAGTGCTAGTATCAACAGGGGCAATTCACCCCTCCACTTT. This sequence encodes CSASINRGNSPLHF.

This chain joins TRBV5-1 and TRBJ2-2; 9 nucleotides align to TRBD1. This CDR3 region has 16 residues. Germline lookup yields CDR1 SGHRS and CDR2 YFSETQ. The junction had 6 bases not matched to a gene; V was cut back by 4 bases and J by 2 bases. The CDR3 here is CASSRTGAGNTGELFF. The CDR3 nucleotides are TGCGCCAGCAGCAGGACAGGGGCGGGAAACACCGGGGAGCTGTTTTTT.

The rearrangement links TRBV7-9 to TRBJ2-2; 11 bases align to TRBD2. J gave up 5 bases and V 5 bases, and 13 bases lay outside the gene matches. This CDR3 comprises 18 residues. In germline, CDR1 is SEHNR, CDR2 FQNEAQ (reference sequence). Written as DNA, the CDR3 is TGTGCCAGCAGCCAAGATAGCGGGAGGGCCGGTTGGACCGGGGAGCTGTTTTTT. Protein sequence: CASSQDSGRAGWTGELFF.

Worth noting for this clonotype: A much larger clonotype is one base distant, so this may be a read error. This chain joins TRBV10-2 and TRBJ1-6, with 7 bases that match TRBD1. Germline-derived CDR1 and CDR2 are WSHSY and SAAADI. J was trimmed by 5 bases and V by 0 bases; bases with no gene match: 1. CDR3 size: 15 residues. The CDR3 reads CASSESGQHNSPLHF. The CDR3 nucleotides are TGCGCCAGCAGTGAGTCGGGACAGCATAATTCACCCCTCCACTTT.

The CDR3 region has the DNA TGTGCCAGCAGTTCAAAACGGGACACCGCTAACTATGGCTACACCTTC. Amino acid sequence: CASSSKRDTANYGYTF. The chain links TRBV12-3 or TRBV12-4 to TRBJ1-2; perhaps TRBD1 as D (6 bases). V was pared by 4 bases and J by 0 bases, with 15 bases between. The CDR3 has 16 amino acids.

CDR3 coding DNA: TGTGCCAGCAGTGAAGCGGGAGGGGATAGCTATGGCTACACCTTC. Translated: CASSEAGGDSYGYTF. The chain recombines TRBV2 with TRBJ1-2; D may be TRBD1 (5 bases). V lost 0 bases to trimming and J lost 4 bases, with 12 bases between them. The CDR3 runs to 15 residues. The germline CDR1 and CDR2 sequences are SNHLY and FYNNEI.

This clonotype was counted many times. The chain recombines TRBV7-8 with TRBJ2-7; 7 bases match TRBD1. V was pared by 0 bases and J by 3 bases, with 5 bases of the junction left unmatched. From germline, CDR1 is SGHVS and CDR2 FQNEAQ. The CDR3 covers 15 residues. CDR3 amino acids: CASSLAPGQNYEQYF. CDR3 sequence (DNA): TGTGCCAGCAGCTTAGCCCCGGGACAGAACTACGAGCAGTACTTC.

The V gene is TRBV11-2, the J gene TRBJ1-1; D gene ambiguous. The CDR3 runs to 15 residues. V lost 1 base and J 2 bases, leaving 11 bases between the germline ends. Germline assignment: CDR1 SGHAT and CDR2 FQNNGV. In DNA, the CDR3 is TGTGCCAGCAGCTTAGTAGGATCCTTAAACACTGAAGCTTTCTTT. It translates to CASSLVGSLNTEAFF. Full variable domain (remainder filled in from reference TRBV11-2 and TRBJ1-1): EAGVAQSPRYKIIEKRQSVAFWCNPISGHATLYWYQQILGQGPKLLIQFQNNGVVDDSQLPKDRFSAERLKGVDSTLKIQPAKLEDSAVYLCASSLVGSLNTEAFFGQGTRLTVV.

Notes on this clonotype: A read error may explain this, as a much larger clone is one base away. This CDR3 is missing its conserved last phenylalanine or tryptophan, likely due to a read error. The V call is TRBV10-3, the J call TRBJ1-6; a weak D match, TRBD1 (5 bases). The germline gives CDR1 ENHRY, CDR2 SYGVKD. The CDR3 length is 14 residues. The CDR3 coding sequence is TGTGCCAGCAGTTTCCCGGGGGGAAATTCACCCCTCCACCTT. Translated: CASSFPGGNSPLHL.